This T cell receptor (beta chain) was observed in a study of vaccination and CD4 T cells after COVID-19. On the study more broadly: Convalescent donors: six male, four female; seven Caucasian, two Asian, one multiracial, two Hispanic. Sampling after COVID took place at a median of 101 days (range 35 to 161) following diagnosis. The interval from dose two to post-vaccine sampling had a median of around 79 days, and it ranged from 14 to 241. Study-wide results and caveats: Post-vaccination reactive clonotypes (median roughly 35) did not differ significantly from post-infection (21).

Only a few counts were recorded for this clonotype. Its antigen is as yet unknown. TCRdb analysed the PCR reads with MiXCR anew, one entry per CDR3 protein. The table includes some 20,000 distinct CDR3 sequences, roughly 61% detected once. The CDR3 spans 13 residues. Looked up from germline, CDR1 is LNHDA and CDR2 is SQIVND (reference sequence). V was shortened by 0 bases and J by 7 bases, with 9 bases between the two germline ends. The source of this sequence is a human donor who had recovered from COVID-19. Material: CD4+ T cells from blood, obtained before SARS-CoV-2 vaccination. The chain has TRBV19 and TRBJ1-1; tentatively, D is TRBD1 (6 bases). CDR3 nucleotide sequence: TGTGCCAGTAGTATAGACCGGGACATTGAAGCTTTCTTT. Its protein product is CASSIDRDIEAFF.